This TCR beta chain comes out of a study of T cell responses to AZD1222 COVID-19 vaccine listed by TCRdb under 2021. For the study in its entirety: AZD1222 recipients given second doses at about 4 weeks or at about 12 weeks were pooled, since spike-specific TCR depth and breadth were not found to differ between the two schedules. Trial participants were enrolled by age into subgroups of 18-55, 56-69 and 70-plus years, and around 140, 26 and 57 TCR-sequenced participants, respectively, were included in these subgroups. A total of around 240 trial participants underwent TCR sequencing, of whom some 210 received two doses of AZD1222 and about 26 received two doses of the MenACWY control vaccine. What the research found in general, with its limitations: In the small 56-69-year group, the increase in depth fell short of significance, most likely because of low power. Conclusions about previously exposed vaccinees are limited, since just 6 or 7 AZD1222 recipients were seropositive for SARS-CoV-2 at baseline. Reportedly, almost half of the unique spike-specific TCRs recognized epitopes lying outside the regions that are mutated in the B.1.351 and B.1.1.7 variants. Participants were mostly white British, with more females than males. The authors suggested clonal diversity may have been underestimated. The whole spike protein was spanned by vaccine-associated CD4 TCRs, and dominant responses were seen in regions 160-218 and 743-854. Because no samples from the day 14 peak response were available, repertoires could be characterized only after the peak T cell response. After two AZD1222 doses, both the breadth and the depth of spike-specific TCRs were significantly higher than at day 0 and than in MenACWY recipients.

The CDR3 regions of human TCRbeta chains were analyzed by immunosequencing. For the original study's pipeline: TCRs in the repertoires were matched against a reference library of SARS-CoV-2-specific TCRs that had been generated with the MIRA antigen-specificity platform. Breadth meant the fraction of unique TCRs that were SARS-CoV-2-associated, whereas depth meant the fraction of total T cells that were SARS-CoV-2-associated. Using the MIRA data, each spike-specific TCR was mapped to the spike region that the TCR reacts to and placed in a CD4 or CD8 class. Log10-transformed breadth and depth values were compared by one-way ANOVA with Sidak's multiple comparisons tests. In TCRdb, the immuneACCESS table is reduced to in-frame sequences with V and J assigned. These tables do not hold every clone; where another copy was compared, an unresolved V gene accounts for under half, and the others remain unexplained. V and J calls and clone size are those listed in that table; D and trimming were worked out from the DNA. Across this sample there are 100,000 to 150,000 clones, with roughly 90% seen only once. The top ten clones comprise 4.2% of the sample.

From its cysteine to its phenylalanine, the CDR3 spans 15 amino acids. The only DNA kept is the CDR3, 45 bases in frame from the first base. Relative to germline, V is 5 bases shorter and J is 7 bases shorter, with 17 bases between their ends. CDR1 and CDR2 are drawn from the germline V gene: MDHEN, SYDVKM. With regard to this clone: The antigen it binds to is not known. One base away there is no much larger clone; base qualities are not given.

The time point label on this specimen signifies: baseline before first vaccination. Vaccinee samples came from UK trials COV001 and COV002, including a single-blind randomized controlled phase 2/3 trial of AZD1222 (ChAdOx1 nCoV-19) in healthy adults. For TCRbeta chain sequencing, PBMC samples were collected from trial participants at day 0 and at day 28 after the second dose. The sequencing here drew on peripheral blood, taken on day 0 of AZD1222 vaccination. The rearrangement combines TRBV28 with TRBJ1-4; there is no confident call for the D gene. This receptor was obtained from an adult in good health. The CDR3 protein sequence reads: CASSQDGKGAEKLFF. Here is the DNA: TGTGCCAGCAGTCAGGACGGGAAGGGAGCTGAAAAACTGTTTTTT.